This T cell receptor (beta chain) was profiled in a study of beta chain features in type 1 diabetes. Points from the study as a whole: All four CD4+ subsets of Type 1 diabetes patients contained TCRB CDR3s that were moderately but significantly shorter. Fewer insertions but more deletions were seen at VDJ junctions in type 1 diabetes patients. Relative to healthy donors, patients appeared to have naive, central memory and Treg TCRB repertoires that were more similar. HLA effects on TCRB rearrangement stayed unresolved here.

This clone showed up just a few times. The antigen is undetermined. Unmatched junction bases numbered 5, after V lost 8 bases and J lost 1 base. The CDR3 is 14 amino acids. Looked up from germline, CDR1 is MDHEN and CDR2 is SYDVKM. TCRB transcripts that were expressed got sequenced, as all of the isolated RNA had been reverse transcribed. Sequencing was performed with immunoSEQ multiplex PCR; in TCRdb, only in-frame clones are kept and a portion is missing. The sample lists about 150,000 clones; about 9.4% were seen once. Sequenced input: central memory CD4+ T cells from blood. V gene TRBV28 combines with J gene TRBJ2-1; 7 bases align to TRBD2. This receptor was taken from a young man with type 1 diabetes. The CDR3 here is CASGGGGSYNEQFF. The CDR3 DNA reads TGTGCCAGCGGAGGCGGGGGTTCCTACAATGAGCAGTTCTTC.